This TCR beta chain comes out of a study of cytomegalovirus exposure and HLA in healthy donors. Notes on the study in general: Among the most significant clusters, several appeared linked to common viral pathogens in a later analysis. Analyses of presence/absence relied on an assumption of roughly uniform sequencing depth across donors.

V was shortened by 0 bases and J by 0 bases, with 11 bases between the two germline ends. This CDR3 spans 15 amino acids. CDR1 and CDR2 (germline): GTSNPN, SVGIG (reference sequence). Healthy bone marrow donors supplied every sample. Donors showed nominal health when sampled, although they likely had unrecorded immune exposures. PCR used 60 Vbeta primers and 13 Jbeta primers. Produced via immunoSEQ multiplex PCR; TCRdb's table is partial and in-frame only. Found here are some 200,000 clones, roughly 79% of them singletons; the top ten hold around 1.7%. Regarding this clone: Its target is not known.

This TCR was recovered from a man aged 18 to 29 in good health and CMV-seronegative. The chain carries TRBV30 and TRBJ1-2; TRBD1 might be the D (6 bases). Input material: PBMCs. In DNA form, the CDR3 reads TGTGCCTGGAGTGTTTGGGACAATTCTAACTATGGCTACACCTTC. Translation: CAWSVWDNSNYGYTF. The variable domain in full, completed from reference TRBV30 and TRBJ1-2, reads SQTIHQWPATLVQPVGSPLSLECTVEGTSNPNLYWYRQAAGRGLQLLFYSVGIGQISSEVPQNLSASRPQDRQFILSSKKLLLSDSGFYLCAWSVWDNSNYGYTFGSGTRLTVV.